The 14 T cell receptor beta chains listed next were all sequenced from one sample in a study of blood T cell repertoires in COVID-19. Assay: immunoSEQ multiplex PCR; the TCRdb copy retains only in-frame clones and omits some. The sample lists 150,000 to 200,000 clones; around 83% were seen once. Sequences were obtained from peripheral blood. The receptors were gathered from a human donor in a cohort sampled during active COVID-19.

The gene calls are TRBV10-3 and TRBJ2-7; a possible D gene is TRBD2 (5 bases). V lost 2 bases to trimming and J lost 5 bases, with 7 bases between them. The CDR3 totals 12 residues. Germline V lookup: CDR1 ENHRY, CDR2 SYGVKD. The DNA of the CDR3 is TGTGCCATCAGTGAGCAGAGGGACGAGCAGTACTTC. It yields the protein CAISEQRDEQYF.

This rearrangement joins TRBV2 to TRBJ2-5; 11 bases line up with TRBD2. V gave up 5 bases and J gave up 5 bases; unmatched junction bases: 7. Germline values: CDR1 SNHLY, CDR2 FYNNEI. This CDR3 comprises 15 residues. The CDR3 bases are TGTGCCAGCAGTTCTCTAGCGGGGGGCACGGAGACCCAGTACTTC. Translated: CASSSLAGGTETQYF.

This clone was counted once. The chain couples TRBV7-2 to TRBJ2-7; a weak D match, TRBD2 (6 bases). CDR3 size: 14 residues. V shed 5 bases and J shed 4 bases, with 15 bases lying between them. Germline lookup yields CDR1 SGHTA and CDR2 FQGNSA. For the CDR3, the DNA is TGTGCCAGCAGCAAGAACGGGGCGGGGTACGAGCAGTACTTC. This gives the protein CASSKNGAGYEQYF.

The gene calls are TRBV15 and TRBJ2-7, with 10 bases identical to TRBD1. Germline loops: CDR1 LNHNV, CDR2 YYDKDF (reference sequence). V lost 3 bases to trimming and J lost 2 bases; unmatched junction nucleotides: 4. There are 15 residues in the CDR3. The CDR3 region is CATSSRTGGPYEQYF. The CDR3 DNA follows: TGTGCCACCAGCAGCCGGACAGGGGGTCCCTACGAGCAGTACTTC. Combining the CDR3 with reference TRBV15 and TRBJ2-7 gives the whole variable domain DAMVIQNPRYQVTQFGKPVTLSCSQTLNHNVMYWYQQKSSQAPKLLFHYYDKDFNNEADTPDNFQSRRPNTSFCFLDIRSPGLGDTAMYLCATSSRTGGPYEQYFGPGTRLTVT.

This rearrangement joins TRBV12-5 to TRBJ2-5; 14 bases line up with TRBD2. Looked up from germline, CDR1 is LGHNT and CDR2 is FRNRAP. With 1 base clipped from V and 4 bases from J, the junction kept 2 bases outside the gene matches. The CDR3 contains 16 residues. The CDR3 region is CASGLGLAGGRETQYF. Here the CDR3 DNA reads TGTGCTAGTGGTTTGGGACTAGCGGGGGGGAGAGAGACCCAGTACTTC.

This sequence joins TRBV10-3 and TRBJ1-2; D ambiguous. Germline lookup yields CDR1 ENHRY and CDR2 SYGVKD. V was pared by 7 bases and J by 0 bases, with 9 bases between. The CDR3 sequence is 13 residues long. CDR3 bases: TGTGCCATCACTACGGACTCTAACTATGGCTACACCTTC. Translating gives CAITTDSNYGYTF.

CDR3 sequence reads: CASLLAMNTGELFF. DNA for the CDR3: TGTGCCAGCCTACTAGCGATGAACACCGGGGAGCTGTTTTTT. This rearrangement joins TRBV28 to TRBJ2-2; 7 bases map to TRBD2. The CDR3 has 14 amino acids. The J segment lost 1 base and the V segment lost 8 bases, leaving 4 bases of the junction unmatched. Looked up from germline, CDR1 is MDHEN and CDR2 is SYDVKM.

This clone was recorded a few times. The chain is built from TRBV19 and TRBJ2-7; TRBD1 matches 10 bases. V trimming: 6 bases; J trimming: 7 bases; junction bases outside the gene matches: 9. CDR3 length: 14 residues. From germline, CDR1 is LNHDA and CDR2 SQIVND (reference sequence). For the CDR3, the DNA is TGTGCCAGTAGCCCTATAGACAGGGGGCAGGAGCAGTACTTC. Its protein product is CASSPIDRGQEQYF.

In its sample, this clone was seen once. V gene TRBV5-1 combines with J gene TRBJ2-7; 7 bases agree with TRBD1. Germline lookup yields CDR1 SGHRS and CDR2 YFSETQ. This CDR3 contains 13 residues. The trim removed 4 bases at V and 3 bases at J, leaving 4 bases unmatched. The chain's CDR3 is CASSPGQIYEQYF. The CDR3 nucleotides are TGCGCCAGCAGCCCGGGACAGATCTACGAGCAGTACTTC. Based on the CDR3 plus reference TRBV5-1 and TRBJ2-7, the full variable domain is KAGVTQTPRYLIKTRGQQVTLSCSPISGHRSVSWYQQTPGQGLQFLFEYFSETQRNKGNFPGRFSGRQFSNSRSEMNVSTLELGDSALYLCASSPGQIYEQYFGPGTRLTVT.

This chain links TRBV7-3 with TRBJ2-5, with D maybe TRBD1 (6 bases). Germline V lookup: CDR1 SGHTA, CDR2 FQGTGA. V shed 5 bases and J shed 1 base, with 17 bases lying between them. The CDR3 has 16 residues. The CDR3 bases are TGTGCCAGCAGCCCTTTCATCACAGGGTCCCAAGAGACCCAGTACTTC. Encoded protein: CASSPFITGSQETQYF. Drawing the rest from reference TRBV7-3 and TRBJ2-5, the complete variable domain is GAGVSQTPSNKVTEKGKYVELRCDPISGHTALYWYRQSLGQGPEFLIYFQGTGAADDSGLPNDRFFAVRPEGSVSTLKIQRTERGDSAVYLCASSPFITGSQETQYFGPGTRLLVL.

The chain has TRBV15 and TRBJ1-1; TRBD1 matches 10 bases. The CDR3 is made up of 15 amino acids. Germline V gene data show CDR1 as LNHNV and CDR2 as YYDKDF (reference sequence). V dropped 1 base and J dropped 4; count of bases not matched to a gene: 3. CDR3 DNA: TGTGCCACCAGCAGAGGTGACAGGGGGCCCACTGAAGCTTTCTTT. Amino acid sequence: CATSRGDRGPTEAFF.

V and J are TRBV6-5 and TRBJ1-3; no clear D gene. Germline CDR1 MNHEY, CDR2 SVGAGI. V was pared by 5 bases and J by 8 bases, with 7 bases between. The CDR3 runs 11 residues. DNA for the CDR3: TGTGCCAGCAGTCCCGGGTACACCATATATTTT. Protein sequence: CASSPGYTIYF.

The rearrangement joins TRBV3-1 (or the pseudogene TRBV3-2) to TRBJ2-7, with a possible D match to TRBD1 (6 bases). Per the germline V gene, CDR1 is LGHDT and CDR2 is YNNKEL (reference sequence). Trimming removed 1 base from V and 2 bases from J, with 9 bases in between. CDR3 length: 14 residues. The CDR3 loop is CASSQGTETYEQYF. The CDR3 region has the DNA TGTGCCAGCAGCCAAGGGACAGAAACCTACGAGCAGTACTTC.

V usage is TRBV18 and J usage is TRBJ1-2; D is ambiguous. Trimming took off 3 bases at V and 1 base at J, with 12 bases between the two ends. CDR3 length: 15 residues. The V gene's germline CDR1 is KGHSH and CDR2 LQKENI. CDR3 residues: CASSPDLSFNYGYTF. Here the CDR3 DNA reads TGTGCCAGCTCACCGGACTTGTCTTTTAACTATGGCTACACCTTC.